A selection of T cell receptor beta chains follows, all from one sample in a study of blood T cell repertoires in COVID-19. Sequencing used immunoSEQ multiplex PCR; TCRdb keeps in-frame clones, though not all of them. There are about 80,000 clones in the sample; approximately 82% occur only once, and over 9.5% lies in the top ten. Input material: peripheral blood. The receptors were sampled from a man aged 55 to 70 with acute or convalescent COVID-19. The CDR3 runs from the conserved cysteine through the conserved F or W. The D gene is left open where the match is weak. The size field is filled for only some rows; it gives once, few, many or a size class.

NA	TRBJ2-2	TRBD1	TRBV6-5	TGTGCCGGCTCCCGGACAGGGGGCACCGGGGAGCTGTTTTTT	CAGSRTGGTGELFF
NA	TRBJ2-7	NA	TRBV3-1/TRBV3-2	TGTGCCAGCAGCACCGGGGTACGCGAGCAGTACTTC	CASSTGVREQYF
NA	TRBJ1-1	NA	TRBV5-1	TGCGCCAGCAGCGTAGAGAGTAGGAACACTGAAGCTTTCTTT	CASSVESRNTEAFF
NA	TRBJ1-5	NA	TRBV28	TGTGCCAGCAACCCAGGGCGCGGTCAGCCCCAGCATTTT	CASNPGRGQPQHF
NA	TRBJ1-6	TRBD1	TRBV28	TGTGCCAGCAGTGCCGGGACAGGGAATAATTCACCCCTCCACTTT	CASSAGTGNNSPLHF
NA	TRBJ2-3	TRBD1	TRBV6-5	TGTGCCAGCAGTTACTCAGGGACAGGGGTGGGAGATACGCAGTATTTT	CASSYSGTGVGDTQYF
NA	TRBJ1-2	NA	TRBV6-5	TGTGCCAGCAGAACAACGACAGCCATCTATGGCTACACCTTC	CASRTTTAIYGYTF
NA	TRBJ1-2	TRBD1	TRBV5-5	TGTGCCAGCAGCTCGGGACAGGGGTCTAACTATGGCTACACCTTC	CASSSGQGSNYGYTF
NA	TRBJ2-2	NA	TRBV28	TGTGCCAGCCGGCGAGGAGCCGGGGAGCTGTTTTTT	CASRRGAGELFF
NA	TRBJ2-2	NA	TRBV6-5	TGTGCCAGCGCGGTAGGTTTAATGAGCACCGGGGAGCTGTTTTTT	CASAVGLMSTGELFF
once	TRBJ2-7	TRBD2	TRBV19	TGTGCTGGGGGACTAGCGGGACCGTGGCAGTACTTC	CAGGLAGPWQYF
few	TRBJ1-5	NA	TRBV20-1	TGCAGTGTCGTTGGAGAGGGGCCCCAGCATTTT	CSVVGEGPQHF
few	TRBJ1-1	NA	TRBV9	TGTGCCAGCAGCCCAGGATACACTGAAGCTTTCTTT	CASSPGYTEAFF
NA	TRBJ2-1	TRBD2	TRBV28	TGTGCCAGCAGTTTATTGTCTAGCGGGTCCCTCAATGAGCAGTTCTTC	CASSLLSSGSLNEQFF
NA	TRBJ2-2	NA	TRBV7-6	TGTGCCAGCAGCCCCCAGGGTGGGGTCACCGGGGAGCTGTTTTTT	CASSPQGGVTGELFF
few	TRBJ2-7	TRBD2	TRBV7-9	TGTGCCAGCAGCTTAGCAACTAGCGAGCCCTACGAGCAGTACTTC	CASSLATSEPYEQYF
NA	TRBJ2-5	NA	TRBV28	TGTGCCAGTAACAGGGACACCGCCGGGGCCCAGTACTTC	CASNRDTAGAQYF
NA	TRBJ1-6	NA	TRBV21-1	TGTGCCAGCAGCAGCCCGACAGGGAGTGATTCACCCCTCCACTTT	CASSSPTGSDSPLHF
NA	TRBJ2-7	TRBD1	TRBV7-9	TGTGCCAGCAGCTTAGCATTCAACAGGGGAAGTGAGGAGCAGTACTTC	CASSLAFNRGSEEQYF
NA	TRBJ1-1	TRBD1	TRBV6-5	TGTGCCAGCAGTCCTCGGACAGGAGGGGTCACTGAAGCTTTCTTT	CASSPRTGGVTEAFF
few	TRBJ1-6	TRBD1	TRBV28	TGTGCCAGCAGTTTAGGGACAGGGATTTTGGGACCCCTCCACTTT	CASSLGTGILGPLHF
NA	TRBJ2-3	NA	TRBV29-1	TGCAGCTCACGGGGGGCCACAGATACGCAGTATTTT	CSSRGATDTQYF
NA	TRBJ1-4	TRBD1	TRBV5-8	TGTGCCAGCAGCTTAGGGACAGGGTCGGATGAAAAACTGTTTTTT	CASSLGTGSDEKLFF
NA	TRBJ1-2	TRBD1	TRBV28	TGTGCCAGCAGTGGACGACAGGGATTAGATGGCTACACCTTC	CASSGRQGLDGYTF
once	TRBJ2-2	NA	TRBV28	TGTGCCAGCAAGGCGACATTTTTAACCGGGGAGCTGTTTTTT	CASKATFLTGELFF
NA	TRBJ1-2	NA	TRBV5-1	TGCGCCAGCAGCTTAGAACAGAACTATGGCTACACCTTC	CASSLEQNYGYTF
NA	TRBJ2-1	NA	TRBV5-6	TGTGCCAGCAGCCCACAGGGTTCCTACAATGAGCAGTTCTTC	CASSPQGSYNEQFF
once	TRBJ2-7	NA	TRBV3-1/TRBV3-2	TGTGCCAGCAGCTCCGACACTCGCTCCTACGAGCAGTACTTC	CASSSDTRSYEQYF
NA	TRBJ2-3	TRBD2	TRBV19	TGTGCCAGTGACCCCGGGACTAGCTGGCGGCCAGATACGCAGTATTTT	CASDPGTSWRPDTQYF
NA	TRBJ2-7	TRBD2	TRBV5-4	TGTGCCAGCAGCTTGGGTGATAGCGGGAGGGCCGGGTACGAGCAGTACTTC	CASSLGDSGRAGYEQYF